Here is one T cell receptor (beta chain) with its context. The CDR3 contains 14 residues. V was pared by 0 bases and J by 2 bases, with 7 bases between. CDR1 SGHRS and CDR2 YFSETQ come from the germline V gene. The entry originates in a study of OX40 agonist ivuxolimab in advanced cancers. Autoimmune disease history or systemic immunosuppression disqualified patients. TCRdb keeps only in-frame clones here, not all; method: immunoSEQ multiplex PCR. The table includes approximately 50,000 clones, around four fifths detected once. This TCR was sampled from an adult with an advanced solid tumor such as melanoma, head and neck, liver or kidney cancer. Here the sequenced sample was CD4+ or CD8+ T cells sorted from blood, taken in a trial of the OX40 agonist ivuxolimab. V gene TRBV5-1 combines with J gene TRBJ2-3, with unresolved D. CDR3 sequence (DNA): TGCGCCAGCAGCTTGGAGGGTAACACAGATACGCAGTATTTT. As protein: CASSLEGNTDTQYF.